Listed here are 23 T cell receptor beta chains from one sample, sequenced in a study of technical replicates of blood from several donors. The protocol was immunoSEQ multiplex PCR, while the TCRdb copy is restricted to in-frame clones and leaves out a portion. This table holds 74,000 or so clones, nearly 95% found once. The source material was T cells isolated from PBMCs. The source is a human donor in good health.

The chain uses TRBV11-1 and TRBJ1-2, with 8 bases lining up with TRBD1. CDR1 and CDR2 (germline): SGHAT, FQDESV (reference sequence). There are 14 residues in the CDR3. V gave up 5 bases and J gave up 3 bases; unmatched junction bases: 5. The DNA of the CDR3 is TGTGCCAGCAGCCCCCAGGACAGGGACTATGGCTACACCTTC. Translation: CASSPQDRDYGYTF.

V gene TRBV15 combines with J gene TRBJ2-1; no firm D call. The CDR3 covers 15 residues. Germline V gives CDR1 LNHNV, CDR2 YYDKDF (reference sequence). Trimming took 0 bases from V and 0 from J, leaving 6 bases between them. The CDR3 sequence: CATSRETASYNEQFF. The CDR3 DNA reads as TGTGCCACCAGCAGAGAAACAGCCTCCTACAATGAGCAGTTCTTC.

The V call is TRBV30, the J call TRBJ2-1; 10 nucleotides line up with TRBD2. The CDR3 loop spans 16 amino acids. Germline trimming cut 4 bases from V and 2 bases from J; bases unmatched to any gene: 8. Germline CDR1 is GTSNPN and CDR2 is SVGIG (reference sequence). The CDR3 DNA sequence: TGTGCCTGGAAAGCCCTAACTAGCGGGACCTACAATGAGCAGTTCTTC. It codes for CAWKALTSGTYNEQFF.

Here the CDR3 reads CSVSGRTSYNEQFF. The CDR3 DNA is TGCAGCGTTAGCGGGAGGACCTCCTACAATGAGCAGTTCTTC. V is TRBV29-1 and J is TRBJ2-1; 9 nucleotides align to TRBD2. The CDR3 is made up of 14 amino acids. Germline CDR1 and CDR2: SQVTM and ANQGSEA. Germline trimming cut 5 bases from V and 0 bases from J; bases unmatched to any gene: 2.

V and J are TRBV30 and TRBJ2-1, with D unclear. Trimming took off 3 bases at V and 9 bases at J, with 9 bases between the two ends. The CDR3 runs 11 residues. Germline V gene lookup returns CDR1 GTSNPN and CDR2 SVGIG (reference sequence). CDR3 protein: CAWRRESEQFF. The CDR3 DNA follows: TGTGCCTGGAGGCGTGAGTCTGAGCAGTTCTTC.

This clone was seen just once. The chain has TRBV7-2 and TRBJ1-4; 8 positions agree with TRBD1. This CDR3 region has 16 residues. Germline loops: CDR1 SGHTA, CDR2 FQGNSA. The V segment lost 2 bases and the J segment 7 bases; nucleotides outside the gene matches: 9. The CDR3 sequence: CASSLSGRGLSEKLFF. The CDR3 DNA reads as TGTGCCAGCAGCTTAAGTGGCAGGGGGCTCTCTGAAAAACTGTTTTTT.

This clone has just a few counts. This chain links TRBV5-1 with TRBJ2-3; 9 nucleotides match TRBD1. Germline lookup yields CDR1 SGHRS and CDR2 YFSETQ. The CDR3 contains 14 residues. The ends lost 5 bases at V and 0 bases at J; junction bases unmatched: 1. CDR3 region: CASRGTGSTDTQYF. CDR3 sequence (DNA): TGCGCCAGCAGGGGGACAGGGAGCACAGATACGCAGTATTTT.

The chain is built from TRBV9 and TRBJ1-1, with 10 bases fitting TRBD1. CDR1 and CDR2 (germline): SGDLS, YYNGEE. J lost 0 bases, V lost 2 bases, and 4 bases had no gene match. The CDR3 length is 16 residues. CDR3 sequence: CASSVSGTGVNTEAFF. As DNA, the CDR3 is TGTGCCAGCAGCGTCTCCGGGACAGGGGTGAACACTGAAGCTTTCTTT.

The table lists this clone with a few counts. The chain combines TRBV30 with TRBJ1-1; maybe TRBD1 (5 bases). This CDR3 region has 13 residues. Deletions cut 4 bases from V and 4 bases from J, with 13 bases between. CDR1 and CDR2 from the germline V gene are GTSNPN and SVGIG (reference sequence). The CDR3 loop is CAWTSGVSTEAFF. DNA of the CDR3: TGTGCCTGGACCTCGGGGGTGAGCACTGAAGCTTTCTTT.

The CDR3 nucleotides are TGTGCCAGCAGCTTGGAAACAGGGCTTGGAGGCTACACCTTC. Translation: CASSLETGLGGYTF. The chain recombines TRBV5-6 with TRBJ1-2; D possibly corresponds to TRBD1 (6 bases). V was cut by 0 bases and J by 8 bases, with 14 bases left in between. CDR1 and CDR2 from the germline V gene are SGHDT and YYEEEE. This CDR3 has 14 amino acids.

The genes are TRBV11-3 and TRBJ2-3; TRBD2 aligns across 9 bases. V dropped 5 bases and J dropped 0; count of bases not matched to a gene: 12. Germline-derived CDR1 and CDR2 are SGHNT and YENEEA. This CDR3 contains 18 residues. The CDR3 DNA reads as TGTGCCAGCAGCCCCAACAGAGGACTAGCGCGTAGCACAGATACGCAGTATTTT. Translated, it gives CASSPNRGLARSTDTQYF.

The V call is TRBV7-2, the J call TRBJ2-7; D is perhaps TRBD2 (6 bases). Trimming left V 1 base short and J 0 bases short, with 7 bases between. Germline-derived CDR1 and CDR2 are SGHTA and FQGNSA. The CDR3 has 14 amino acids. This chain's CDR3 is CASSLGGISYEQYF. In DNA, the CDR3 is TGTGCCAGCAGCTTAGGCGGGATCTCCTACGAGCAGTACTTC.

V gene TRBV6-5 combines with J gene TRBJ1-5, with 9 bases aligning to TRBD1. CDR1 and CDR2 from the germline V gene are MNHEY and SVGAGI. The V gene end was trimmed by 4 bases and the J gene end by 5 bases; junction bases not matched to a gene: 0. The CDR3 is 13 amino acids. CDR3: CASSWTGDQPQHF. CDR3 nucleotides: TGTGCCAGCAGTTGGACAGGGGATCAGCCCCAGCATTTT.

The chain uses TRBV27 and TRBJ2-2; D not certain. This CDR3 comprises 13 residues. Germline CDR1 MNHEY, CDR2 SMNVEV (reference sequence). V lost 5 bases and J 5 bases, leaving 9 bases between the germline ends. In DNA, the CDR3 is TGTGCCAGCAGTCCATCCCCAACCGGGGAGCTGTTTTTT. This sequence encodes CASSPSPTGELFF.

The sample holds one count of this clone. The chain is built from TRBV18 and TRBJ2-7; weak D call: TRBD2 (5 bases). The CDR3 covers 14 residues. Germline assignment: CDR1 KGHSH and CDR2 LQKENI. Trimming cost V 3 bases and J 2 bases, with 11 bases left between them. The CDR3 region is CASSPFSETYEQYF. The CDR3 bases are TGTGCCAGCTCACCCTTTAGCGAGACCTACGAGCAGTACTTC.

The chain combines TRBV28 with TRBJ1-2, with D unresolved. The V end lost 5 bases, the J end lost 2 bases, and 12 bases lay between the germline ends. Germline CDR1 reads MDHEN; CDR2 reads SYDVKM. The length of the CDR3 is 14 residues. CDR3 sequence: CASSPIGLNYGYTF. CDR3 DNA: TGTGCCAGCAGTCCCATTGGGCTAAACTATGGCTACACCTTC.

The rearrangement joins TRBV7-9 to TRBJ2-7, with a weak D call TRBD2 (5 bases). The CDR3 spans 15 residues. V shed 5 bases and J shed 2 bases, with 16 bases lying between them. Germline V gives CDR1 SEHNR, CDR2 FQNEAQ (reference sequence). CDR3 residues: CASSPLEGSTYEQYF. In nucleotides, the CDR3 is TGTGCCAGCAGCCCCCTTGAGGGCAGCACCTACGAGCAGTACTTC.

The chain employs TRBV2 and TRBJ1-3, with unresolved D. V was pared by 6 bases and J by 0 bases, with 9 bases between. Germline CDR1 and CDR2: SNHLY and FYNNEI. The CDR3 loop spans 14 amino acids. The CDR3 bases are TGTGCCAGCAGAATAGACATCTCTGGAAACACCATATATTTT. Its translation: CASRIDISGNTIYF.

This chain connects TRBV4-2 to TRBJ1-4, with TRBD1 identical over 9 bases. The V gene end was trimmed by 0 bases and the J gene end by 5 bases; junction bases not matched to a gene: 4. CDR1 is LGHNA and CDR2 is YNFKEQ in the germline V gene. The CDR3 is made up of 16 amino acids. CDR3 region: CASSQDSGTGNEKLFF. For the CDR3, the DNA is TGTGCCAGCAGCCAAGATTCCGGGACAGGGAATGAAAAACTGTTTTTT.

Turning to this clone: Other DNA sequences in the sample encode the same CDR3. This chain joins TRBV28 and TRBJ1-1; unclear D gene. CDR1 MDHEN and CDR2 SYDVKM come from the germline V gene. This CDR3 has 13 amino acids. V gave up 2 bases and J gave up 1 base, with 5 bases separating them. The CDR3 reads CASSLAGNTEAFF. The CDR3 region has the DNA TGTGCCAGCAGTTTAGCAGGGAACACTGAAGCTTTCTTT.

With respect to this clone: The sample has other DNA sequences that encode this CDR3 too. CDR3 sequence (DNA): TGTGCCAGCAGTCCCGCTCAGGGTTACGAGCAGTACTTC. Its protein is CASSPAQGYEQYF. This chain joins TRBV27 and TRBJ2-7; D is possibly TRBD1 (5 bases). This CDR3 has 13 residues. V gave up 5 bases and J gave up 4 bases, with 12 bases separating them. CDR1 and CDR2 from the germline V gene are MNHEY and SMNVEV (reference sequence).

The chain joins TRBV6-5 to TRBJ1-4; D is possibly TRBD1 (6 bases). This CDR3 is 14 amino acids long. Trimming took 4 bases from V and 7 from J, leaving 13 bases between them. Germline loops: CDR1 MNHEY, CDR2 SVGAGI. CDR3 DNA sequence: TGTGCCAGCAGTTTCCAGGGGAAAGGTGAAAAACTGTTTTTT. It specifies CASSFQGKGEKLFF.

The V and J genes are TRBV5-6 and TRBJ1-2; D gene uncertain. Per the germline V gene, CDR1 is SGHDT and CDR2 is YYEEEE. V dropped 4 bases and J dropped 0 bases, with 10 bases sitting between them. This CDR3 region has 14 residues. The CDR3 here is CASSTGTSNYGYTF. The CDR3 DNA is TGTGCCAGCAGCACGGGAACTTCTAACTATGGCTACACCTTC.